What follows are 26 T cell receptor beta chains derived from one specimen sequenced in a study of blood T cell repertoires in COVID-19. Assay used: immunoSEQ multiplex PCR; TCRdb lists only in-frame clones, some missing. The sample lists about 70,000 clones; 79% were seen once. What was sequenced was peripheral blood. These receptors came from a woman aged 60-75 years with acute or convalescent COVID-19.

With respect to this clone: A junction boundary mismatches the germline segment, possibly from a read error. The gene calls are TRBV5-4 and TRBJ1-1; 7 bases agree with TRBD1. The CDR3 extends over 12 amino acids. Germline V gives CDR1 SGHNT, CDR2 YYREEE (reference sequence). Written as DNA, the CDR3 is TGTGCCAGCAGCTTTGGCAAACCAGGGGGGATCTTT. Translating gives CASSFGKPGGIF.

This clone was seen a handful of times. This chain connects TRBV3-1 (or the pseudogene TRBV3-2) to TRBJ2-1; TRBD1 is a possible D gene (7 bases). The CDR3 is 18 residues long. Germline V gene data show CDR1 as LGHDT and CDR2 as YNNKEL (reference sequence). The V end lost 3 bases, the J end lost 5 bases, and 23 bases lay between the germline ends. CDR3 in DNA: TGTGCCAGCAGCCAGGGACTTAACAGGGGCCTCCTAGACAATGAGCAGTTCTTC. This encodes CASSQGLNRGLLDNEQFF.

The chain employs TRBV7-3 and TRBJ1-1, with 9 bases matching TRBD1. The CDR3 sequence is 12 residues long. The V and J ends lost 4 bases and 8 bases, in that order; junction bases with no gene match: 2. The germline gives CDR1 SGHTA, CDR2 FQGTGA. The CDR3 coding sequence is TGTGCCAGCAGCTATGGGACAGGGGAAGCTTTCTTT. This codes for CASSYGTGEAFF.

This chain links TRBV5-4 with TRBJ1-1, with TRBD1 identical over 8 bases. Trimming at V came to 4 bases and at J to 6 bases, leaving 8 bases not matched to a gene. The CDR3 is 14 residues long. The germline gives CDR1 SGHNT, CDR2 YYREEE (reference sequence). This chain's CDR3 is CASSLDREGAEAFF. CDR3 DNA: TGTGCCAGCAGCCTGGACAGGGAAGGCGCTGAAGCTTTCTTT.

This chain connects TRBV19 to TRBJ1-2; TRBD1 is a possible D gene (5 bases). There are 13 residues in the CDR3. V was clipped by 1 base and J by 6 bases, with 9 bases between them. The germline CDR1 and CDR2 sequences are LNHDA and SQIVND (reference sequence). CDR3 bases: TGTGCCAGTAGTATAGGAGGAGGGGATGGCTACACCTTC. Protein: CASSIGGGDGYTF.

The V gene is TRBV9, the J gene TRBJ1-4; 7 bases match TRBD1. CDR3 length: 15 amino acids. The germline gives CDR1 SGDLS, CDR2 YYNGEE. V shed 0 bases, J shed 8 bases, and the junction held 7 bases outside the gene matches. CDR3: CASSVGRQGVEKLFF. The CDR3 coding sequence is TGTGCCAGCAGCGTAGGGAGGCAGGGGGTCGAAAAACTGTTTTTT.

The CDR3 DNA reads as TGTGCCAGCAGTTACAGGGGGGAGGAGACCCAGTACTTC. Translating gives CASSYRGEETQYF. The chain joins TRBV5-4 to TRBJ2-5; 8 bases are a match to TRBD1. Per the germline V gene, CDR1 is SGHNT and CDR2 is YYREEE (reference sequence). The CDR3 runs 13 residues. The J segment lost 5 bases and the V segment lost 5 bases, leaving 5 bases of the junction unmatched.

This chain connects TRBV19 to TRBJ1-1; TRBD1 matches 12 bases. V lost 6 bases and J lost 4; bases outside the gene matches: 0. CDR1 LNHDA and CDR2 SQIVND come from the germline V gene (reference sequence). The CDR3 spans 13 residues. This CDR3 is CASRGQGATEAFF. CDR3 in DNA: TGTGCCAGTAGGGGACAGGGGGCCACTGAAGCTTTCTTT.

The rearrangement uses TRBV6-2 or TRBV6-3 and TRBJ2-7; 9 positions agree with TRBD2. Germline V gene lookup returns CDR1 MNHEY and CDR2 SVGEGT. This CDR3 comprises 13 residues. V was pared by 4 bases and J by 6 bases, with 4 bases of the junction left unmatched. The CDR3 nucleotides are TGTGCCAGCAGTTCCCAAGCGGGGGGCGAGCAGTACTTC. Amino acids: CASSSQAGGEQYF.

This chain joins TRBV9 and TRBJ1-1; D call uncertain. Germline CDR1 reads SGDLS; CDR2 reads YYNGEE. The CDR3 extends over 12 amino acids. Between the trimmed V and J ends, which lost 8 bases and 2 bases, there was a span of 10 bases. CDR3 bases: TGTGCCAGTGGAGGAGGAAACACTGAAGCTTTCTTT. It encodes CASGGGNTEAFF.

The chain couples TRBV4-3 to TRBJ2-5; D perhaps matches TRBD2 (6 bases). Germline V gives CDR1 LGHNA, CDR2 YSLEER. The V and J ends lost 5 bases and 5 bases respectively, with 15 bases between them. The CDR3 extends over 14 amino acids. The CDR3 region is CASSFVGGRETQYF. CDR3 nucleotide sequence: TGCGCCAGCAGCTTCGTGGGAGGCCGGGAGACCCAGTACTTC.

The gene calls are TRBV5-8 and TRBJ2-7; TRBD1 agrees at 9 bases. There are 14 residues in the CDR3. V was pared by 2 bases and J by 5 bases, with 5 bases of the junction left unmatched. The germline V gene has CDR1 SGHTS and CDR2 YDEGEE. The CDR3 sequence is CASSFGQGTDEQYF. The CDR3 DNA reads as TGTGCCAGCAGCTTTGGACAGGGGACCGACGAGCAGTACTTC.

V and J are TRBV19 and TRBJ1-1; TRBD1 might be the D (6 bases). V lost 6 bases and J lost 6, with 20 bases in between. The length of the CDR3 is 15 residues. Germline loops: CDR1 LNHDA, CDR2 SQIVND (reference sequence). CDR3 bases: TGTGCCAGTAGAGATTACAGGGAGGGGTGGGCTGAAGCTTTCTTT. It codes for CASRDYREGWAEAFF.

CDR3 sequence: CSASRGDGNQPQHF. The CDR3 DNA is TGCAGTGCCAGTCGGGGGGACGGCAATCAGCCCCAGCATTTT. This chain connects TRBV20-1 to TRBJ1-5; D may be TRBD1 (5 bases). The germline V and J ends were trimmed by 6 bases and 2 bases, with 14 bases remaining between them. This CDR3 is 14 amino acids long. Germline V gene sequence: CDR1 DFQATT, CDR2 SNEGSKA (reference sequence).

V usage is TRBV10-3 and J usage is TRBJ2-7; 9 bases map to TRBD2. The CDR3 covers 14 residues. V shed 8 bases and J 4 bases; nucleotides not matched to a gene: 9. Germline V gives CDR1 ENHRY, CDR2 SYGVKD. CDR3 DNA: TGTGCCATCGCCGAACAACTAGCGGGTTACGAGCAGTACTTC. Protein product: CAIAEQLAGYEQYF.

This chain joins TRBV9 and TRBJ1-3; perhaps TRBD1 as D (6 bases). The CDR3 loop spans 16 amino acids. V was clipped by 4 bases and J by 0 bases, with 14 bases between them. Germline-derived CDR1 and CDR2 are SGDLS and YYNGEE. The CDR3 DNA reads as TGTGCCAGCAGCTCTCCCAGGGGATACTCTGGAAACACCATATATTTT. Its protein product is CASSSPRGYSGNTIYF.

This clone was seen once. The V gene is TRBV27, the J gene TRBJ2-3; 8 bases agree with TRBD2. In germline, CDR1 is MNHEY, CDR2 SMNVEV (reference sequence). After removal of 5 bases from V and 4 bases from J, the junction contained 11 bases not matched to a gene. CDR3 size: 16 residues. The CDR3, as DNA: TGTGCCAGCAGTCGCCCGGGACTAGGGGGGCCAGATACGCAGTATTTT. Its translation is CASSRPGLGGPDTQYF.

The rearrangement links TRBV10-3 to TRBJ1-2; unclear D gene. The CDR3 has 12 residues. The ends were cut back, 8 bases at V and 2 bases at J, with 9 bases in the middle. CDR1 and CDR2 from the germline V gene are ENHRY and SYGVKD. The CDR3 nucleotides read TGTGCCATCGGGAGTTGGAACTATGGCTACACCTTC. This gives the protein CAIGSWNYGYTF.

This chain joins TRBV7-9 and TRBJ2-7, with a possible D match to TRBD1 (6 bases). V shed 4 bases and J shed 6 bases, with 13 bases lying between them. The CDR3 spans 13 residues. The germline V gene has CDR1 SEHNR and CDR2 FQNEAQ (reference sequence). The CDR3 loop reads CASSWTAIGEQYF. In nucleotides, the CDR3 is TGTGCCAGCAGCTGGACAGCCATAGGCGAGCAGTACTTC.

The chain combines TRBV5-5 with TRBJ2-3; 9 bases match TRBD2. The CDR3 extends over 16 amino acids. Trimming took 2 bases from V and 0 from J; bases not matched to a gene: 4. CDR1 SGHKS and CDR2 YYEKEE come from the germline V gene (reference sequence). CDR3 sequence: CASSFPSGDSTDTQYF. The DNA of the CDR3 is TGTGCCAGCAGCTTCCCTAGCGGGGATAGCACAGATACGCAGTATTTT.

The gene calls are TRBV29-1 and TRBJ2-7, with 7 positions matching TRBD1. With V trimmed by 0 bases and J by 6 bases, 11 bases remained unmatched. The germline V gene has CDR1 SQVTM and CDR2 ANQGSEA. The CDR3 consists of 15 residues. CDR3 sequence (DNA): TGCAGCGTTGAAGACCCCCTTAGGGGGCAGGGCGAGCAGTACTTC. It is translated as CSVEDPLRGQGEQYF.

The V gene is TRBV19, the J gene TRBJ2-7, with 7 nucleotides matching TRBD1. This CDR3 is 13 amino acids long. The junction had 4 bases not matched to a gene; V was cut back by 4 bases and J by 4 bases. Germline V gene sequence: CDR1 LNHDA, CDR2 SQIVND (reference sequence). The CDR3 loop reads CASSSRDRYEQYF. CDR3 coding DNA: TGTGCCAGTAGTAGCCGGGACAGATACGAGCAGTACTTC.

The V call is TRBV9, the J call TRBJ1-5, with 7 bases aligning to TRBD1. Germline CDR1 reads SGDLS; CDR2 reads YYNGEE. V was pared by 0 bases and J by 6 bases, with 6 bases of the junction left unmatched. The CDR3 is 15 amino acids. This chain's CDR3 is CASSVGGQPGQPQHF. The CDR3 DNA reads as TGTGCCAGCAGCGTAGGGGGACAGCCCGGTCAGCCCCAGCATTTT.

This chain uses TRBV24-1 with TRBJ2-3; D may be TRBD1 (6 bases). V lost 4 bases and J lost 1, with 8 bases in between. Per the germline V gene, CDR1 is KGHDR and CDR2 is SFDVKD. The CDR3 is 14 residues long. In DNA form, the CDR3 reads TGTGCCACCAGTGAAGGGGGTGGCACAGATACGCAGTATTTT. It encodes CATSEGGGTDTQYF.

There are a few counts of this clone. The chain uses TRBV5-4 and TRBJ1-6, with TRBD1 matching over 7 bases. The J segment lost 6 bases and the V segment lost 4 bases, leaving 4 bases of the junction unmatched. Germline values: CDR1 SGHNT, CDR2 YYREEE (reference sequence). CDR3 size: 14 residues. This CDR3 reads CASSLRDSNSPLHF. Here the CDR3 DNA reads TGTGCCAGCAGCCTCCGGGACAGTAATTCACCCCTCCACTTT.

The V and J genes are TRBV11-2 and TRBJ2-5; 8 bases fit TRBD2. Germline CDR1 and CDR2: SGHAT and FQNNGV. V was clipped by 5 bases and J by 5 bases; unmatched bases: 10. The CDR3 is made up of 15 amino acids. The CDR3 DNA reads TGTGCCAGCAGCCGCGGATCAGCGGGGGCTGAGACCCAGTACTTC. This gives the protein CASSRGSAGAETQYF.